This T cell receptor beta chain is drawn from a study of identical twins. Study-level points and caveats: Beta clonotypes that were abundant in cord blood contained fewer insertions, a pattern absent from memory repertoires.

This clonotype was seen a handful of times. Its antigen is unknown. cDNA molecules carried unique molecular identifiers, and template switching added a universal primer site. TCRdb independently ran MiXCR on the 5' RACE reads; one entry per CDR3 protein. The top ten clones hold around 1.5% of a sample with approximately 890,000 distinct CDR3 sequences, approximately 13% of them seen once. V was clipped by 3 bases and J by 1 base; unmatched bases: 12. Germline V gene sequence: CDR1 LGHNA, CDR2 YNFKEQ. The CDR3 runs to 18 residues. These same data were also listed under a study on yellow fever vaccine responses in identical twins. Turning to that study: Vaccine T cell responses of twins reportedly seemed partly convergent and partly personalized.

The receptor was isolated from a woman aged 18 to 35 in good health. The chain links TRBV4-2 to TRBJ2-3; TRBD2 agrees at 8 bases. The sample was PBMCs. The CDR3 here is CASSQAKGTSGRTDTQYF. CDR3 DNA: TGTGCCAGCAGCCAGGCGAAAGGTACTAGCGGCCGCACAGATACGCAGTATTTT.